The T cell receptor (beta chain) described here comes from a study of TET2 disruption in CD19-targeted CAR T cells (dated by TCRdb to the late 2010s). Study-level background: The number of samples was determined by the original clinical trial design and by which samples were available, and no additional inclusion criteria were applied.

The immunoSEQ assay was used to perform TCR beta chain deep sequencing. From the authors' description of their analysis: Only productive TCR beta rearrangements were used to compute clonotype frequencies. TCRdb obtained this table from immuneACCESS and retained in-frame rearrangements with V and J assigned. These tables miss some clones; where compared with another copy, unresolved V genes account for less than half of the shortfall, and the remainder is unexplained. That table is the source of V, J and clone size, and D and trimming were worked out from the DNA. For this sample, the table gives fewer than 30,000 clones. Clones ranked in the top ten supply roughly 1.8% of the sample. Study-wide findings and limitations: The conclusions drawn about the patient's CAR T cells were based on extensive analysis of just one subject.

This specimen's treatment or condition label, per the study, means: autologous CTL019 cells: CD19 CAR with 4-1BB and CD3 zeta domains. The CD19 CAR incorporated TCR zeta and 4-1BB costimulatory signaling domains. Leukapheresis was used to collect T cells from peripheral blood for manufacturing CTL019. The DNeasy Blood and Tissue Kit was used to extract genomic DNA from pre-infusion T cells, peripheral blood, or sorted post-infusion T cells. In the case of this clone: The target of this receptor is not known.

The receptor's source is a man aged 65 to 85 with chronic lymphocytic leukemia. The material was CD8- CAR+ T cells sorted from cultured blood T cells, obtained for CD19 CAR T cell therapy. Interpreted using the paper, the cell subset or site label stands for: CD8-negative CAR-positive T cells from the infusion product.

The CDR3 has the sequence CASSPRGNTEAFF. Incomplete CDR3 DNA: TGTGCCAGCAGTCCGAGGGGGAACACTGAA. The rearrangement joined TRBV9 to TRBJ1-1; a weak D assignment points to TRBD1 (5 bases agree). The DNA ends 3 residues before the CDR3 does, and the rest of the CDR3 is filled in from the germline J gene. In the germline V gene, CDR1 corresponds to SGDLS and CDR2 to YYNGEE. Reading from cysteine to phenylalanine, the CDR3 counts 13 amino acids. Part of the CDR3 DNA is given, 30 bases translated from base 1. The trim is 5 bases for V and 1 base for J, with a gap of 9 bases between the germline ends.